These T cell receptor beta chains were read from a single sample in a study of T cells after posttransplantation cyclophosphamide. TCRdb keeps only in-frame clones here, not all; method: immunoSEQ multiplex PCR. Here the sample spans 4,500 to 5,000 clones, 82% being singletons. Specimen: PBMCs, collected 86 days after allogeneic stem cell transplant with posttransplant cyclophosphamide. These receptors originate from a male patient aged 45-60 years who received an allogeneic stem cell transplant from an unrelated donor, was CMV-positive, and had acute GVHD only. Some T cells may trace back to the graft donor. Both conserved end residues are part of each CDR3. D genes are given only for firm matches. The size field is filled for only some rows; it gives once, few, many or a size class.

size	D	V	J	DNA	CDR3
.	.	TRBV9	TRBJ2-3	TGTGCCAGCAGCGTAGACCGATTGGAGGATACGCAGTATTTT	CASSVDRLEDTQYF
.	TRBD2	TRBV2	TRBJ2-3	TGTGCCAGCAGTAATCGAGCGGGAGGCCCTAGCACAGATACGCAGTATTTT	CASSNRAGGPSTDTQYF
once	.	TRBV7-2	TRBJ2-1	TGTGCCAGCAGCTTAGGGACGAGGGTTGAGCAGTTCTTC	CASSLGTRVEQFF
.	.	TRBV5-1	TRBJ2-3	TGCGCCAGCAGCTTGGGGGGCGGGGCCCGCACAGATACGCAGTATTTT	CASSLGGGARTDTQYF
.	.	TRBV27	TRBJ1-2	TGTGCCAGCAGCCCCGGAGACTATGGCTACACCTTC	CASSPGDYGYTF
.	.	TRBV27	TRBJ2-7	TGTGCCAGCATGGGGGGTGCCTCCTACGAGCAGTACTTC	CASMGGASYEQYF
.	TRBD1	TRBV7-2	TRBJ1-2	TGTGCCAGCAGCTCCGGGACAGACTATGGCTACACCTTC	CASSSGTDYGYTF
.	TRBD2	TRBV30	TRBJ2-3	TGTGCCTGGAACCCGGGAGGTAGCACAGATACGCAGTATTTT	CAWNPGGSTDTQYF
once	.	TRBV4-1	TRBJ1-3	TGCGCCAGCAGCCAAGAGGGTTACAGCTCTGGAAACACCATATATTTT	CASSQEGYSSGNTIYF
.	TRBD1	TRBV18	TRBJ2-3	TGTGCCAGCTCACTCCCCGGGACAGGTCTAGATACGCAGTATTTT	CASSLPGTGLDTQYF
.	.	TRBV6-5	TRBJ1-2	TGTGCCAGCAGTTCGAGCGGAAACTATGGCTACACCTTC	CASSSSGNYGYTF
.	TRBD2	TRBV5-4	TRBJ2-7	TGTGCCAGCAGCTTTGGCGGGAGCCGTGGCGAGCAGTACTTC	CASSFGGSRGEQYF
.	.	TRBV19	TRBJ2-7	TGTGCCAGTAGTTCCCGCTACGAGCAGTACTTC	CASSSRYEQYF
.	.	TRBV28	TRBJ2-7	TGTGCCAGCAGCCCGAGGAGGGTCCTGAGGGACGAGCAGTACTTC	CASSPRRVLRDEQYF
.	.	TRBV11-2	TRBJ1-5	TGTGCCAGCAGCGCTAATAGCAATCAGCCCCAGCATTTT	CASSANSNQPQHF
few	TRBD1	TRBV30	TRBJ2-7	TGTGCCTGGAGTCCAGGGACAGCCTACGAGCAGTACTTC	CAWSPGTAYEQYF
.	.	TRBV6-4	TRBJ1-2	TGTGCCAGCAGTGTACGGACAGAGGAGAGCGGCTACACCTTC	CASSVRTEESGYTF
.	TRBD1	TRBV15	TRBJ2-5	TGTGCCACCAGCAGCCACAGGGGGGAGACCCAGTACTTC	CATSSHRGETQYF
.	TRBD2	TRBV10-1	TRBJ2-3	TGCGCCAGCAGTGATCAGTCAAGCGGGAGACGAAATACGCAGTATTTT	CASSDQSSGRRNTQYF
.	TRBD2	TRBV18	TRBJ2-3	TGTGCCAGCTCACCAATTTGGACTAGCGGGCCTGTTGGCACAGATACGCAGTATTTT	CASSPIWTSGPVGTDTQYF
.	.	TRBV18	TRBJ1-5	TGTGCCAGCTCACCAGGGACTCCTTTCCAGCCCCAGCATTTT	CASSPGTPFQPQHF
.	TRBD2	TRBV15	TRBJ2-2	TGTGCCACCAGCAGAGAATTAGCGGGAGCCGGGGAGCTGTTTTTT	CATSRELAGAGELFF
.	TRBD1	TRBV15	TRBJ2-2	TGTGCCACCAGCCTTCCCCGACAGGGGCCGGTCGGGGAGCTGTTTTTT	CATSLPRQGPVGELFF
.	.	TRBV6-1	TRBJ2-5	TGTGCCAGCAGTGAAAGTTTAGAAGAGACCCAGTACTTC	CASSESLEETQYF
.	.	TRBV5-1	TRBJ1-5	TGCGCCAGCAGCCCTGGGCCAGGGGAAAATCAGCCCCAGCATTTT	CASSPGPGENQPQHF
few	.	TRBV7-2	TRBJ2-2	TGTGCCAGCAGCTCCCGACGGAGTATCGGGGAGCTGTTTTTT	CASSSRRSIGELFF
.	TRBD1	TRBV27	TRBJ2-7	TGTGCCAGCAGTTTAGGGACAGGGTTCGAGCAGTACTTC	CASSLGTGFEQYF
once	TRBD1	TRBV28	TRBJ2-5	TGTGCCTGCCAACAGGGGAAAGAGACCCAGTACTTC	CACQQGKETQYF
.	TRBD2	TRBV4-1	TRBJ2-3	TGCGCCAGCAGCCGGAGGCTAGCGGGAGAGGTTTTCGCAGATACGCAGTATTTT	CASSRRLAGEVFADTQYF
.	TRBD2	TRBV4-2	TRBJ2-3	TGTGCCAGCAGCCAAGATAGGCTAGCGGAAATAACAGATACGCAGTATTTT	CASSQDRLAEITDTQYF
.	TRBD1	TRBV7-7	TRBJ2-1	TGTGCTAGCAGCCCTGGGACAGTCAACAATGAGCAGTTCTTC	CASSPGTVNNEQFF
few	.	TRBV19	TRBJ1-3	TGTGCCAGTAGTATAGGAAGGACTCCAGGTACTGGAAACACCATATATTTT	CASSIGRTPGTGNTIYF
.	.	TRBV6-6	TRBJ1-5	TGTGCCAGCACCGTGACAGGCTCTTATAGCAATCAGCCCCAGCATTTT	CASTVTGSYSNQPQHF
.	TRBD2	TRBV5-1	TRBJ2-1	TGCGCCAGCAGCCACCGGACTAGCGGGCTAGACAATGAGCAGTTCTTC	CASSHRTSGLDNEQFF
few	TRBD1	TRBV2	TRBJ2-2	TGTGCCAGCAGCTCGGGACAGCTCGCTCCCGGGGAGCTGTTTTTT	CASSSGQLAPGELFF
.	.	TRBV2	TRBJ1-5	TGTGCCAGCAGCCACGGGACACTTAATCAGCCCCAGCATTTT	CASSHGTLNQPQHF
.	.	TRBV6-5	TRBJ1-2	TGTGCCAGCACTACCCTCAGGGGCGACTATGGCTACACCTTC	CASTTLRGDYGYTF
few	.	TRBV28	TRBJ2-7	TGTGCCAGCACCCAGGGGGGCAGTGTGTACGAGCAGTACTTC	CASTQGGSVYEQYF
.	TRBD1	TRBV15	TRBJ1-4	TGTGCCACCACCCCGACAGGGGGCGCGTCGTTGGAAAAACTGTTTTTT	CATTPTGGASLEKLFF
few	.	TRBV18	TRBJ2-2	TGTGCCAGCTCACCACCGCAGGATTCCACCGGGGAGCTGTTTTTT	CASSPPQDSTGELFF
.	TRBD1	TRBV6-1	TRBJ2-1	TGTGCCAGCACCGGGACAGATCGCTACAATGAGCAGTTCTTC	CASTGTDRYNEQFF
.	TRBD1	TRBV6-1	TRBJ1-4	TGTGCCAGCAGTGGGACAGGGAAGGGGGAAAAACTGTTTTTT	CASSGTGKGEKLFF
.	.	TRBV18	TRBJ2-1	TGTGCCAGCTCAACAGGGACAAGGCGGGACAATGAGCAGTTCTTC	CASSTGTRRDNEQFF
.	.	TRBV11-2	TRBJ2-3	TGTGCCAGCAGCTTAGCGGGAATCAACACAGATACGCAGTATTTT	CASSLAGINTDTQYF
.	TRBD2	TRBV7-6	TRBJ2-5	TGTGCCAGCAGGAAAGGTAGCGGGGTAGAGACCCAGTACTTC	CASRKGSGVETQYF
once	TRBD2	TRBV7-2	TRBJ2-7	TGTGCCAGCAGCTTAGTAAGTCAGGCTAGCGGGATGTACGAGCAGTACTTC	CASSLVSQASGMYEQYF
.	TRBD1	TRBV7-9	TRBJ1-6	TGTGCCAGCAGCTTAGTGACAGGGGGAGAAAATTCACCCCTCCACTTT	CASSLVTGGENSPLHF
.	.	TRBV28	TRBJ2-1	TGTGCCAGCAGGCGCGACAATTACAATGAGCAGTTCTTC	CASRRDNYNEQFF
.	TRBD2	TRBV27	TRBJ2-1	TGTGCCAGCAGTTCGGGACTAGCGGGATACAATGAGCAGTTCTTC	CASSSGLAGYNEQFF
.	TRBD1	TRBV10-3	TRBJ1-2	TGTGCCATCACCCTCCTCAGGGGGCTTGATGGCTACACCTTC	CAITLLRGLDGYTF
.	.	TRBV28	TRBJ1-5	TGTGCCAGCAGTCTACAGGGAAACCAGCCCCAGCATTTT	CASSLQGNQPQHF
.	TRBD1	TRBV7-9	TRBJ1-4	TGTGCCAGCAGCCACCGGGACAGGGCGCTTTCAACTAATGAAAAACTGTTTTTT	CASSHRDRALSTNEKLFF